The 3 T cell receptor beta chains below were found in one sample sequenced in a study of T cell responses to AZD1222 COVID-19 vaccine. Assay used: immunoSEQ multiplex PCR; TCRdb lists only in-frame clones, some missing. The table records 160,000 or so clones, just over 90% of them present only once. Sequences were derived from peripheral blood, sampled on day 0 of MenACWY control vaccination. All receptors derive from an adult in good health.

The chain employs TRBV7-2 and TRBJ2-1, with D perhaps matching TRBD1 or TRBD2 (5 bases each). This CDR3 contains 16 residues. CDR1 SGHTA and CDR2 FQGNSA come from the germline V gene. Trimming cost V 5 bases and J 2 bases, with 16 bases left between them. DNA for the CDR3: TGTGCCAGCAGCCAACGGGGCGTGCCCCCCTACAATGAGCAGTTCTTC. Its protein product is CASSQRGVPPYNEQFF.

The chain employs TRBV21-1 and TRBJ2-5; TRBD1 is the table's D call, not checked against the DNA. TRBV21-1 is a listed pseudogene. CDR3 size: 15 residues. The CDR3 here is CASTNLTGGEETQYF. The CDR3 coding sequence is TGTGCCAGCACCAATCTGACAGGGGGCGAAGAGACCCAGTACTTC.

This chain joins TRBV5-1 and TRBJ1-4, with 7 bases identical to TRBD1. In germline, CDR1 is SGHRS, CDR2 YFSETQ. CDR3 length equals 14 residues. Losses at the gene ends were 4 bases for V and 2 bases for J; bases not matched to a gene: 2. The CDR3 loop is CASSLRGTNEKLFF. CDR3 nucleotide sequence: TGCGCCAGCAGCCTCAGGGGGACTAATGAAAAACTGTTTTTT.